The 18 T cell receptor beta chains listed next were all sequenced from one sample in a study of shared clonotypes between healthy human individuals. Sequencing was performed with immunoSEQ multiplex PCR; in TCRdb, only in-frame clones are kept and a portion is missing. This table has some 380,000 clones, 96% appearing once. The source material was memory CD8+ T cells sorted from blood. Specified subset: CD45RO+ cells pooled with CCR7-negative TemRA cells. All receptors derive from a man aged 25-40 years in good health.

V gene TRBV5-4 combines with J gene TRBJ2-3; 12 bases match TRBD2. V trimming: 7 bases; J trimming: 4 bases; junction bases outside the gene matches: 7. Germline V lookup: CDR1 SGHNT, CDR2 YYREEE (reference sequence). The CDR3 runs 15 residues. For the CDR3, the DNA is TGTGCCAGCGGTAGACTAGCGGGAGATGCAGATACGCAGTATTTT. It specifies CASGRLAGDADTQYF.

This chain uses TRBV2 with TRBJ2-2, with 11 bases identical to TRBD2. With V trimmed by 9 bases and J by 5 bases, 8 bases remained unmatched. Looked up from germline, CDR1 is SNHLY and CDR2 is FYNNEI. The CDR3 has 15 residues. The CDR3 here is CASLAGGPMTGELFF. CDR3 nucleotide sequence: TGTGCCAGTTTAGCGGGAGGGCCGATGACCGGGGAGCTGTTTTTT.

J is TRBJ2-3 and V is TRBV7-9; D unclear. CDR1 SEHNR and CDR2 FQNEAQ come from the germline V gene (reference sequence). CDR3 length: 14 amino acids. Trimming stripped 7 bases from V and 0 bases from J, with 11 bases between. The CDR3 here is CASTSLASTDTQYF. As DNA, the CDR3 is TGTGCCAGCACCTCTCTCGCCAGCACAGATACGCAGTATTTT.

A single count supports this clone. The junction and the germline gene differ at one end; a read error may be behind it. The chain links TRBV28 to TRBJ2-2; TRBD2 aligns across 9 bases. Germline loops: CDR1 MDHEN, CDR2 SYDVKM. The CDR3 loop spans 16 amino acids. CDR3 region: CASSLLASGNAGELFF. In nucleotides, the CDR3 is TGTGCCAGCAGTTTATTGGCTAGCGGGAACGCCGGGGAGCTGTTTTTT.

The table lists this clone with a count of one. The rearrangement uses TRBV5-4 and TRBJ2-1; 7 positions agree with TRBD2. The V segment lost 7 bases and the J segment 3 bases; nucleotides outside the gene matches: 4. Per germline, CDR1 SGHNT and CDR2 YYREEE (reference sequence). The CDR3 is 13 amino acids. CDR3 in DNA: TGTGCCAGCGGGCTAGCGGTCTACAATGAGCAGTTCTTC. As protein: CASGLAVYNEQFF.

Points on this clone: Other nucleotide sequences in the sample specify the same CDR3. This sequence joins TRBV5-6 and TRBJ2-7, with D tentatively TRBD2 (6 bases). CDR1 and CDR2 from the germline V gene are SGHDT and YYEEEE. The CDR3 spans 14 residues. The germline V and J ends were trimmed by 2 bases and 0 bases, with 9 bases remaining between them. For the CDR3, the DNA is TGTGCCAGCAGCTTTAGCGGTAGCTCCTACGAGCAGTACTTC. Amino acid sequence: CASSFSGSSYEQYF.

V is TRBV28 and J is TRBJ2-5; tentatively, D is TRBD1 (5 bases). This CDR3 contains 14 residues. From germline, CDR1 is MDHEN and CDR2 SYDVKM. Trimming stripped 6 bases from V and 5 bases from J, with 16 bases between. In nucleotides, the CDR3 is TGTGCCAGCAGGCCGACATGGGGCAGGGAGACCCAGTACTTC. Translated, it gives CASRPTWGRETQYF. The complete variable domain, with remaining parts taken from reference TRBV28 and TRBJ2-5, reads DVKVTQSSRYLVKRTGEKVFLECVQDMDHENMFWYRQDPGLGLRLIYFSYDVKMKEKGDIPEGYSVSREKKERFSLILESASTNQTSMYLCASRPTWGRETQYFGPGTRLLVL.

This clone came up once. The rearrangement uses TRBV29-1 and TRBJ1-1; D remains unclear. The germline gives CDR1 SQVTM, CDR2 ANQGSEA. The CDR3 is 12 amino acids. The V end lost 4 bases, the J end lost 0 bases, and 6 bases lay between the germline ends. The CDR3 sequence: CSVARMNTEAFF. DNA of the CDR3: TGCAGCGTTGCCAGGATGAACACTGAAGCTTTCTTT.

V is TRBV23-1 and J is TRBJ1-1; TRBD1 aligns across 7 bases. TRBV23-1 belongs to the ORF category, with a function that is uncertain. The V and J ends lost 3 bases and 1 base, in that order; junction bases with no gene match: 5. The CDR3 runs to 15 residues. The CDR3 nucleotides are TGCGCCAGCAGTCATCCGACAGGGTGGAACACTGAAGCTTTCTTT. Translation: CASSHPTGWNTEAFF.

As DNA, the CDR3 is TGTGCCAGCAGCTTACAGGCAGGGGACGAGCAGTACTTC. Translating it yields CASSLQAGDEQYF. This chain joins TRBV7-9 and TRBJ2-7; D possibly corresponds to TRBD1 (6 bases). V lost 2 bases, J lost 5 bases, and 10 bases lay in between. Germline assignment: CDR1 SEHNR and CDR2 FQNEAQ (reference sequence). The CDR3 has 13 amino acids.

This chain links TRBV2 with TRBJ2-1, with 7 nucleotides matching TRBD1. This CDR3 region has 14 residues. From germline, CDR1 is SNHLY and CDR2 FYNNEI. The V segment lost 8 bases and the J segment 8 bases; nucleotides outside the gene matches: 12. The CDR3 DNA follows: TGTGCCAGCCGTAATAGGGGGCGCCTGGATGAGCAGTTCTTC. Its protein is CASRNRGRLDEQFF. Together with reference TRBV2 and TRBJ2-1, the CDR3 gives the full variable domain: EPEVTQTPSHQVTQMGQEVILRCVPISNHLYFYWYRQILGQKVEFLVSFYNNEISEKSEIFDDQFSVERPDGSNFTLKIRSTKLEDSAMYFCASRNRGRLDEQFFGPGTRLTVL.

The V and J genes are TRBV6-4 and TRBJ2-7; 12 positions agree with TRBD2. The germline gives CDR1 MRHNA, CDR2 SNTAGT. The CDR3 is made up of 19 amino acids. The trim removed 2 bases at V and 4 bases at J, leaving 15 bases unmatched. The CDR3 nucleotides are TGTGCCAGCAGTGACCCCATCATGGGTGGCGGACTAGCGGGGTACGAGCAGTACTTC. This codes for CASSDPIMGGGLAGYEQYF.

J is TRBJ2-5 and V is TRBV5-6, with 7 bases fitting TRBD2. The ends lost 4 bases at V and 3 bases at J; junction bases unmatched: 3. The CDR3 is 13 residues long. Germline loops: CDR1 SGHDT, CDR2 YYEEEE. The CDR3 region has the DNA TGTGCCAGCAGCCAGCGGGATAAAGAGACCCAGTACTTC. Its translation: CASSQRDKETQYF.

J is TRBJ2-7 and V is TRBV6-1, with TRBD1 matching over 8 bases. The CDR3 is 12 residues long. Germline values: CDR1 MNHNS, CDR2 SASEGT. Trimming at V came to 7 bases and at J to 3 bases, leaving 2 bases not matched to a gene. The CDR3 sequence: CASTGGRYEQYF. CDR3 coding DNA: TGTGCCAGCACAGGGGGCCGCTACGAGCAGTACTTC.

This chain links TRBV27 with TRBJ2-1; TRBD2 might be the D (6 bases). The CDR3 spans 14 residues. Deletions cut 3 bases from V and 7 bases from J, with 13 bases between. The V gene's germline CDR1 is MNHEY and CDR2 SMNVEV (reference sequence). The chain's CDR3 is CASSFRDWGNEQFF. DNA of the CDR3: TGTGCCAGCAGTTTCAGGGACTGGGGGAATGAGCAGTTCTTC.

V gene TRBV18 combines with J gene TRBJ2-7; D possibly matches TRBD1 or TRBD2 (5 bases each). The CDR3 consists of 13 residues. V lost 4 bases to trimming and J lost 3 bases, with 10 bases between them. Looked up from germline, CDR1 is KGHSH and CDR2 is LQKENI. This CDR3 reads CASSRDLNYEQYF. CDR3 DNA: TGTGCCAGCTCACGGGACCTCAACTACGAGCAGTACTTC.

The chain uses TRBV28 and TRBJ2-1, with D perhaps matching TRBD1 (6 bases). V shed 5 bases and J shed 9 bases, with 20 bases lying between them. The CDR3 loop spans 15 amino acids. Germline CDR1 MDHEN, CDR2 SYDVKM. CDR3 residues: CASSQGRGQDSEQFF. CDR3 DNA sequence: TGTGCCAGCAGTCAGGGTCGAGGGCAGGACAGTGAGCAGTTCTTC.

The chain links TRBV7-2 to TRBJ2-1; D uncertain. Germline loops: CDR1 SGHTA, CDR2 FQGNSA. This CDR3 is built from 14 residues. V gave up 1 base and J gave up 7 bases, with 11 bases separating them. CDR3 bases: TGTGCCAGCAGCTTAGAGGCCTATCAGAATGAGCAGTTCTTC. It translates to CASSLEAYQNEQFF.